The rows below give T cell receptor beta chains drawn from one sample of a study of read filtering for tumor transcriptome and immune sequencing. TCRdb ran MiXCR on the reads and lists one entry per CDR3 protein. The table has over 50,000 distinct CDR3 sequences, 14% seen once. Sequenced: a population of CD138-negative cells sorted from bone marrow. Receptor source: a donor at least 40 years old with multiple myeloma. CDR3s include the opening cysteine and the closing phenylalanine or tryptophan. D genes are given only for firm matches. Expanded clones are given a class, and other clones once, few, many or no size at all.

v_call: TRBV12-3/TRBV12-4; clone_size: many; j_call: TRBJ2-2; d_call: -; cdr3_nt: TGTGCCAGCAGTTCGACTACCGGGGAGCTGTTTTTT; cdr3_aa: CASSSTTGELFF
v_call: TRBV6-5; clone_size: few; j_call: TRBJ2-2; d_call: -; cdr3_nt: TGTGCCAGCAGCAGAGCGCAGGGTATCTCCACCGGGGAGCTGTTTTTT; cdr3_aa: CASSRAQGISTGELFF
v_call: TRBV20-1; clone_size: many; j_call: TRBJ2-3; d_call: TRBD2; cdr3_nt: TGCAGTGCTGGGACTAGCGCAAAGCCAACAGATACGCAGTATTTT; cdr3_aa: CSAGTSAKPTDTQYF
v_call: TRBV3-1; clone_size: many; j_call: TRBJ2-1; d_call: TRBD1; cdr3_nt: TGTGCCAGCAGCCAAGCAGGACAGGGAAATGAGCAGTTCTTC; cdr3_aa: CASSQAGQGNEQFF
v_call: TRBV6-2/TRBV6-3; clone_size: many; j_call: TRBJ2-7; d_call: TRBD2; cdr3_nt: TGTGCCAGCAGCGGACTAGCGGCCTACGAGCAGTACTTC; cdr3_aa: CASSGLAAYEQYF
v_call: TRBV3-1; clone_size: many; j_call: TRBJ2-1; d_call: -; cdr3_nt: TGTGCCAGCAGCCAAGAGGCTAGCACGTCTAAGCAGTTCTTC; cdr3_aa: CASSQEASTSKQFF
v_call: TRBV7-9; clone_size: many; j_call: TRBJ1-5; d_call: -; cdr3_nt: TGTGCCAGCAGCTTAGATGGCCGCCCCAGGCAGCCCCAGCATTTT; cdr3_aa: CASSLDGRPRQPQHF
v_call: TRBV11-2; clone_size: many; j_call: TRBJ2-1; d_call: TRBD2; cdr3_nt: TGTGCCAGCAGCTTAGTCCAGGGACTAGCGGGAGTTGAGCAGTTCTTC; cdr3_aa: CASSLVQGLAGVEQFF
v_call: TRBV18; clone_size: many; j_call: TRBJ2-4; d_call: -; cdr3_nt: TGTGCCAGCTCCCTACAGGGTACCTTAGCCAAAAACATTCAGTACTTC; cdr3_aa: CASSLQGTLAKNIQYF
v_call: TRBV6-5; clone_size: -; j_call: TRBJ2-1; d_call: -; cdr3_nt: TGTGCCAGCAGTTACTCGCAAAGGTTGCGTAATGAGCAGTTCTTC; cdr3_aa: CASSYSQRLRNEQFF
v_call: TRBV12-3/TRBV12-4; clone_size: many; j_call: TRBJ1-2; d_call: -; cdr3_nt: TGTGCCAGCAGGCCGATGAATTATAACTATGGCTACACCTTC; cdr3_aa: CASRPMNYNYGYTF
v_call: TRBV7-9; clone_size: many; j_call: TRBJ2-1; d_call: -; cdr3_nt: TGTGCCAGCAGCTCAGGGACCGACCCTCACTACAATGAGCAGTTCTTC; cdr3_aa: CASSSGTDPHYNEQFF
v_call: TRBV7-3; clone_size: many; j_call: TRBJ2-2; d_call: -; cdr3_nt: TGTGCCAGCAGCTTTCGGGGAGGAAACACCGGGGAGCTGTTTTTT; cdr3_aa: CASSFRGGNTGELFF
v_call: TRBV7-9; clone_size: -; j_call: TRBJ2-1; d_call: -; cdr3_nt: TGTGCCAGCAGCTTAGGGGGTTTGTATGAGCAGTTCTTC; cdr3_aa: CASSLGGLYEQFF
v_call: TRBV12-3/TRBV12-4; clone_size: many; j_call: TRBJ1-1; d_call: -; cdr3_nt: TGTGCCAGCAGCAGCACAGGGTTCGCTACTGAAGCTTTCTTT; cdr3_aa: CASSSTGFATEAFF
v_call: TRBV20-1; clone_size: many; j_call: TRBJ2-1; d_call: TRBD2; cdr3_nt: TGCAGTGCTAGAGAACTAGCGGGGATTAATGAGCAGTTCTTC; cdr3_aa: CSARELAGINEQFF
v_call: TRBV11-1; clone_size: many; j_call: TRBJ2-1; d_call: TRBD1; cdr3_nt: TGTGCCAGCAGCCCGGGACAGTCATCGTACAATGAGCAGTTCTTC; cdr3_aa: CASSPGQSSYNEQFF
v_call: TRBV12-3/TRBV12-4; clone_size: many; j_call: TRBJ1-6; d_call: TRBD1; cdr3_nt: TGTGCCAGCACCATCCGGACAGGCTATAATTCACCCCTCCACTTT; cdr3_aa: CASTIRTGYNSPLHF
v_call: TRBV14; clone_size: many; j_call: TRBJ1-2; d_call: -; cdr3_nt: TGTGCCAGCAGCCCGCGAACCGCCGGGGGCTACACCTTC; cdr3_aa: CASSPRTAGGYTF
v_call: TRBV5-1; clone_size: many; j_call: TRBJ1-4; d_call: -; cdr3_nt: TGCGCCAGCAGCTTGCGGACAGATAATGAAAAACTGTTTTTT; cdr3_aa: CASSLRTDNEKLFF
v_call: TRBV4-1; clone_size: many; j_call: TRBJ1-1; d_call: -; cdr3_nt: TGCGCCAGCAGCCAAGTAGGACTCGGGGGCACTGAAGCTTTCTTT; cdr3_aa: CASSQVGLGGTEAFF
v_call: TRBV24-1; clone_size: -; j_call: TRBJ2-5; d_call: TRBD1; cdr3_nt: TGTGCCACCAGTGAGCCGCAGGGGGCGTCCGAGACCCAGTACTTC; cdr3_aa: CATSEPQGASETQYF
v_call: TRBV5-1; clone_size: many; j_call: TRBJ2-7; d_call: -; cdr3_nt: TGCGCCAGCAGCTTCGGCGGGACACTGGGCGGAGAGCAGTACTTC; cdr3_aa: CASSFGGTLGGEQYF
v_call: TRBV28; clone_size: -; j_call: TRBJ1-2; d_call: -; cdr3_nt: TGTGCCAGCTGGCCCGGCGGGACCTATGGCTACACCTTC; cdr3_aa: CASWPGGTYGYTF
v_call: TRBV20-1; clone_size: -; j_call: TRBJ2-3; d_call: -; cdr3_nt: TGCAGTGATAGACGGGGTCGGGCCACAGATACGCAGTATTTT; cdr3_aa: CSDRRGRATDTQYF
v_call: TRBV20-1; clone_size: many; j_call: TRBJ2-1; d_call: -; cdr3_nt: TGCAGTGCCTTACTCCAAAAGAAATACAATGAGCAGTTCTTC; cdr3_aa: CSALLQKKYNEQFF
v_call: TRBV20-1; clone_size: -; j_call: TRBJ2-3; d_call: -; cdr3_nt: TGCAGTGCTAGAGATCTGCGGGGCACAGATACGCAGTATTTT; cdr3_aa: CSARDLRGTDTQYF
v_call: TRBV7-2; clone_size: many; j_call: TRBJ2-7; d_call: -; cdr3_nt: TGTGCCAGCAGCCTAATTAGGTACGAGCAGTACTTC; cdr3_aa: CASSLIRYEQYF
v_call: TRBV6-2/TRBV6-3; clone_size: many; j_call: TRBJ2-1; d_call: -; cdr3_nt: TGTGCCAGCAGTTACGGAGCCTCAGCAAACTCAGATAGAGAGTTCTTC; cdr3_aa: CASSYGASANSDREFF
v_call: TRBV20-1; clone_size: many; j_call: TRBJ2-5; d_call: -; cdr3_nt: TGCAGTGCTAGATTGCGGGGTCAAGAGACCCAGTACTTC; cdr3_aa: CSARLRGQETQYF
v_call: TRBV27; clone_size: many; j_call: TRBJ1-2; d_call: -; cdr3_nt: TGTGCCAGCAGCTCAGGAAATGGCTACACCTTC; cdr3_aa: CASSSGNGYTF
v_call: TRBV20-1; clone_size: -; j_call: TRBJ2-7; d_call: -; cdr3_nt: TGCAGTGCATTCGGGGGGCCGTCCTCCTACGAGCAGTACTTC; cdr3_aa: CSAFGGPSSYEQYF
v_call: TRBV12-3/TRBV12-4; clone_size: many; j_call: TRBJ2-7; d_call: -; cdr3_nt: TGTGCCAGCGCCTCCCCAACGGTTCAGTACTTC; cdr3_aa: CASASPTVQYF
v_call: TRBV6-1; clone_size: -; j_call: TRBJ1-2; d_call: -; cdr3_nt: TGTGCCAGCAGCACAGGGACATTCCAGTCTAACTATGGCTACACCTTC; cdr3_aa: CASSTGTFQSNYGYTF
v_call: TRBV7-2; clone_size: -; j_call: TRBJ2-3; d_call: TRBD2; cdr3_nt: TGTGCCAGCAGCCCCCGGGGAAGGGATCTAGCGGTCAGACTCAGAGATACGCAGTATTTT; cdr3_aa: CASSPRGRDLAVRLRDTQYF
v_call: TRBV29-1; clone_size: many; j_call: TRBJ1-1; d_call: -; cdr3_nt: TGCAGCGTTGAGGAACATACGAACACTGAAGCTTTCTTT; cdr3_aa: CSVEEHTNTEAFF
v_call: TRBV7-7; clone_size: many; j_call: TRBJ2-2; d_call: -; cdr3_nt: TGTGCTAGCAGCCCCGACCGTGGAACCGGGGAGCTGTTTTTT; cdr3_aa: CASSPDRGTGELFF
v_call: TRBV21-1; clone_size: many; j_call: TRBJ2-4; d_call: -; cdr3_nt: TGTGCCAGCAGCAAAACCGCAGAGATAGCCAAAAACATTCAGTACTTC; cdr3_aa: CASSKTAEIAKNIQYF
v_call: TRBV7-8; clone_size: many; j_call: TRBJ2-1; d_call: -; cdr3_nt: TGTGCCAGCAGCGGGACTTACGAGCAGTTCTTC; cdr3_aa: CASSGTYEQFF
v_call: TRBV10-3; clone_size: many; j_call: TRBJ2-7; d_call: TRBD2; cdr3_nt: TGTGCCATCGGCGGGGGCTCCTACGAGCAGTACTTC; cdr3_aa: CAIGGGSYEQYF
v_call: TRBV28; clone_size: many; j_call: TRBJ2-7; d_call: TRBD1; cdr3_nt: TGTGCCAGCAGTACAGACAGGGTAACCTACGAGCAGTACTTC; cdr3_aa: CASSTDRVTYEQYF
v_call: TRBV7-3; clone_size: -; j_call: TRBJ2-7; d_call: -; cdr3_nt: TGTGCCAGCAGCCTAAGTGGGTTAAAGGCTAACGAGCAGTACTTC; cdr3_aa: CASSLSGLKANEQYF